A single sample gave rise to the 25 T cell receptor beta chains below, sequenced in a study of blood T cell repertoires in COVID-19 (dated by TCRdb to about 2020). Library preparation used the immunoSEQ multiplex PCR assay. Drawn from immuneACCESS, this table holds only the in-frame rearrangements with V and J called that TCRdb kept. Clones are partly lost; checked studies trace under half to an unresolved V gene and leave the rest unexplained. The sample table holds about 110,000 clones, of which about 91% were seen once. The top ten hold around 7% of the sample. The sample was peripheral blood. These receptors all stem from a middle-aged man with active or convalescent COVID-19.

The gene calls are TRBV6-1 and TRBJ1-6; D might be TRBD1 (6 bases). The germline V gene encodes CDR1 MNHNS and CDR2 SASEGT. The CDR3 sequence is 15 residues long. The V gene lost 5 bases and the J gene lost 7 bases, with 15 bases spanning the gap. CDR3 region: CASSPLRGGNSPLHF. CDR3 DNA sequence: TGTGCCAGCAGTCCCTTGAGGGGGGGAAATTCACCCCTCCACTTT.

The chain carries TRBV10-3 and TRBJ2-7; 11 bases line up with TRBD1. The length of the CDR3 is 14 residues. CDR1 is ENHRY and CDR2 is SYGVKD in the germline V gene. The V and J ends lost 10 bases and 3 bases, in that order; junction bases with no gene match: 8. CDR3: CATLPGTGGYEQYF. The CDR3 DNA reads TGTGCCACACTTCCCGGGACAGGGGGCTACGAGCAGTACTTC.

The chain is built from TRBV28 and TRBJ1-2, with 8 bases aligning to TRBD1. The CDR3 loop spans 14 amino acids. The V gene end was trimmed by 3 bases and the J gene end by 0 bases; junction bases not matched to a gene: 0. CDR1 and CDR2 from the germline V gene are MDHEN and SYDVKM. DNA of the CDR3: TGTGCCAGCAGTTTGGGACAGGCTAACTATGGCTACACCTTC. It is translated as CASSLGQANYGYTF.

The table lists this clone with a few counts. The gene calls are TRBV3-1 (or the pseudogene TRBV3-2) and TRBJ2-1; a weak D match, TRBD2 (6 bases). The CDR3 covers 19 residues. Germline lookup yields CDR1 LGHDT and CDR2 YNNKEL (reference sequence). V was trimmed by 0 bases and J by 3 bases, leaving 21 bases between them. CDR3 bases: TGTGCCAGCAGCCAAGACCATTCCCGGGACTTTAGTTACTACAATGAGCAGTTCTTC. Residues: CASSQDHSRDFSYYNEQFF.

This rearrangement joins TRBV7-2 to TRBJ1-3; 9 bases agree with TRBD1. The CDR3 spans 15 residues. Germline CDR1 SGHTA, CDR2 FQGNSA. Unmatched junction bases numbered 7, after V lost 6 bases and J lost 4 bases. Written as DNA, the CDR3 is TGTGCCAGCAGTCTTAACAGGGGGCTCGGAAACACCATATATTTT. Residues: CASSLNRGLGNTIYF.

Of note for this clone: Because the CDR3's place on the DNA is in doubt, the DNA is left out and the CDR3 is given as listed by TCRdb. V is TRBV28 and J is TRBJ2-7; the table's D gene call, TRBD1, was not cross checked with the DNA. CDR1 is MDHEN, CDR2 SYDVKM, per germline. The CDR3 is made up of 16 amino acids, end residues included. The CDR3 region is CASSSSLGAIINEQYF.

The chain joins TRBV6-2 or TRBV6-3 to TRBJ2-7; TRBD1 aligns across 8 bases. With V trimmed by 4 bases and J by 0 bases, 2 bases remained unmatched. This CDR3 is built from 14 residues. From germline, CDR1 is MNHEY and CDR2 SVGEGT. In DNA form, the CDR3 reads TGTGCCAGCAGTTGGACAGGGCCCTCCTACGAGCAGTACTTC. It specifies CASSWTGPSYEQYF.

V is TRBV11-1 and J is TRBJ2-2; 8 bases are shared with TRBD2. V lost 5 bases and J lost 4; bases outside the gene matches: 6. The CDR3 totals 15 residues. The germline CDR1 and CDR2 sequences are SGHAT and FQDESV (reference sequence). CDR3 protein: CASSLSGRGTGELFF. The CDR3 DNA sequence: TGTGCCAGCAGCCTAAGCGGGAGAGGCACCGGGGAGCTGTTTTTT.

The genes are TRBV2 and TRBJ1-1, with D unresolved. The ends were cut back, 0 bases at V and 10 bases at J, with 12 bases in the middle. Germline CDR1 is SNHLY and CDR2 is FYNNEI. The CDR3 covers 13 residues. In nucleotides, the CDR3 is TGTGCCAGCAGTGAAGCCTGGAGCAAGAGAGCTTTCTTT. It translates to CASSEAWSKRAFF.

The chain links TRBV5-1 to TRBJ2-7; D not certain. Germline-derived CDR1 and CDR2 are SGHRS and YFSETQ. The CDR3 spans 12 residues. V shed 7 bases and J shed 7 bases, with 15 bases lying between them. This chain's CDR3 is CASSYPDGEQYF. In DNA, the CDR3 is TGCGCCAGCTCCTACCCCGACGGGGAGCAGTACTTC. Based on the CDR3 plus reference TRBV5-1 and TRBJ2-7, the full variable domain is KAGVTQTPRYLIKTRGQQVTLSCSPISGHRSVSWYQQTPGQGLQFLFEYFSETQRNKGNFPGRFSGRQFSNSRSEMNVSTLELGDSALYLCASSYPDGEQYFGPGTRLTVT.

This chain links TRBV6-4 with TRBJ2-3; D unclear. Trimming took 2 bases from V and 4 from J, leaving 13 bases between them. Per the germline V gene, CDR1 is MRHNA and CDR2 is SNTAGT. The CDR3 has 15 amino acids. CDR3 region: CASSDGSSEADTQYF. In DNA, the CDR3 is TGTGCCAGCAGTGACGGTAGCAGCGAGGCAGATACGCAGTATTTT.

This CDR3 reads CASSISGSYEQYF. Here the CDR3 DNA reads TGTGCCAGCAGTATTAGCGGGTCCTACGAGCAGTACTTC. This chain connects TRBV2 to TRBJ2-7; 7 nucleotides line up with TRBD2. The CDR3 is 13 amino acids. V shed 5 bases and J 1 base; nucleotides not matched to a gene: 2. The germline gives CDR1 SNHLY, CDR2 FYNNEI.

The chain has TRBV7-2 and TRBJ2-2; D perhaps matches TRBD2 (6 bases). V was cut by 2 bases and J by 4 bases, with 14 bases left in between. The germline V gene has CDR1 SGHTA and CDR2 FQGNSA. The CDR3 extends over 16 amino acids. DNA of the CDR3: TGTGCCAGCAGCTTACGCCCCGGGAGACTCACCGGGGAGCTGTTTTTT. As protein: CASSLRPGRLTGELFF. The full variable domain, rest sourced from reference TRBV7-2 and TRBJ2-2, is GAGVSQSPSNKVTEKGKDVELRCDPISGHTALYWYRQSLGQGLEFLIYFQGNSAPDKSGLPSDRFSAERTGGSVSTLTIQRTQQEDSAVYLCASSLRPGRLTGELFFGEGSRLTVL.

The chain carries TRBV27 and TRBJ1-2; D not resolved. V was clipped by 0 bases and J by 3 bases, with 8 bases between them. Germline V gene lookup returns CDR1 MNHEY and CDR2 SMNVEV (reference sequence). The CDR3 extends over 14 amino acids. CDR3 DNA sequence: TGTGCCAGCAGTTTATCGCAGGCGCACTATGGCTACACCTTC. The encoded protein is CASSLSQAHYGYTF.

In its sample, this clone was seen once. The chain couples TRBV27 to TRBJ2-3; perhaps TRBD2 as D (6 bases). V was cut by 7 bases and J by 8 bases, with 22 bases left in between. This CDR3 region has 15 residues. Germline V gene lookup returns CDR1 MNHEY and CDR2 SMNVEV (reference sequence). CDR3 amino acids: CASNKQGGASSTQYF. The CDR3 DNA follows: TGTGCCAGCAATAAACAAGGCGGGGCCTCGAGTACGCAGTATTTT.

A single count supports this clone. The V gene is TRBV5-1, the J gene TRBJ1-1; D call uncertain. Trimming cost V 2 bases and J 0 bases, with 8 bases left between them. Germline V gives CDR1 SGHRS, CDR2 YFSETQ. The CDR3 is made up of 14 amino acids. Here the CDR3 DNA reads TGCGCCAGCAGCTTCGAGAGTCTGAACACTGAAGCTTTCTTT. It is translated as CASSFESLNTEAFF.

V and J are TRBV28 and TRBJ2-1; tentatively, D is TRBD2 (5 bases). V was cut by 5 bases and J by 4 bases, with 15 bases left in between. CDR3 length: 15 amino acids. Per germline, CDR1 MDHEN and CDR2 SYDVKM. The chain's CDR3 is CASSLSGIGYNEQFF. CDR3 nucleotide sequence: TGTGCCAGCAGTCTCTCGGGGATCGGGTACAATGAGCAGTTCTTC. The complete variable domain, with remaining parts taken from reference TRBV28 and TRBJ2-1, reads DVKVTQSSRYLVKRTGEKVFLECVQDMDHENMFWYRQDPGLGLRLIYFSYDVKMKEKGDIPEGYSVSREKKERFSLILESASTNQTSMYLCASSLSGIGYNEQFFGPGTRLTVL.

The V call is TRBV5-6, the J call TRBJ1-1; 9 positions agree with TRBD1. CDR3 length equals 15 residues. Germline V gene data show CDR1 as SGHDT and CDR2 as YYEEEE. The V and J ends lost 3 bases and 2 bases, in that order; junction bases with no gene match: 5. CDR3 residues: CASSSLTGGNTEAFF. CDR3 sequence (DNA): TGTGCCAGCAGCTCCCTGACAGGGGGAAACACTGAAGCTTTCTTT.

This clone appeared once. The chain employs TRBV6-1 and TRBJ1-2; no clear D. This CDR3 spans 13 amino acids. CDR1 is MNHNS and CDR2 is SASEGT in the germline V gene. V lost 1 base, J lost 7 bases, and 10 bases lay in between. This CDR3 reads CASSEEEVRGYTF. The CDR3 region has the DNA TGTGCCAGCAGTGAAGAGGAGGTTCGTGGCTACACCTTC.

The V and J genes are TRBV19 and TRBJ2-1; TRBD2 matches at 8 bases. V lost 3 bases to trimming and J lost 9 bases; unmatched junction nucleotides: 10. The CDR3 length is 15 residues. Looked up from germline, CDR1 is LNHDA and CDR2 is SQIVND (reference sequence). CDR3 in DNA: TGTGCCAGTAGTATCGCAGGCGGGAGGTGGGGTGAGCAGTTCTTC. Encoded protein: CASSIAGGRWGEQFF.

The V call is TRBV5-8, the J call TRBJ1-5; D may be TRBD1 (5 bases). This CDR3 contains 17 residues. V shed 0 bases and J shed 7 bases, with 20 bases lying between them. The germline CDR1 and CDR2 sequences are SGHTS and YDEGEE. CDR3 in DNA: TGTGCCAGCAGCTTGGAAGGGGCTGGGAACCCAATACAGCCCCAGCATTTT. This codes for CASSLEGAGNPIQPQHF. The full variable domain, rest sourced from reference TRBV5-8 and TRBJ1-5, is EAGVTQSPTHLIKTRGQQATLRCSPISGHTSVYWYQQALGLGLQFLLWYDEGEERNRGNFPPRFSGRQFPNYSSELNVNALELEDSALYLCASSLEGAGNPIQPQHFGDGTRLSIL.

Here the CDR3 DNA reads TGTGCCAGCAGTTTAACAGGGTCCGAGCAGTACTTC. Its translation is CASSLTGSEQYF. The chain couples TRBV12-3 or TRBV12-4 to TRBJ2-7; perhaps TRBD1 as D (6 bases). V was cut by 2 bases and J by 6 bases, with 8 bases left in between. This CDR3 comprises 12 residues.

J is TRBJ2-3 and V is TRBV6-2 or TRBV6-3, with a possible D match to TRBD2 (6 bases). This CDR3 comprises 14 residues. The ends were cut back, 6 bases at V and 2 bases at J, with 12 bases in the middle. CDR1 and CDR2 from the germline V gene are MNHEY and SVGEGT. The CDR3 here is CASSQGLATDTQYF. CDR3 DNA sequence: TGTGCCAGCAGCCAGGGACTTGCCACAGATACGCAGTATTTT.

The CDR3 DNA sequence: TGTGCCAGCAGTGGAGGACAGGGGGCACCTTTTAACACTGAAGCTTTCTTT. Translated: CASSGGQGAPFNTEAFF. V gene TRBV6-1 combines with J gene TRBJ1-1; 11 nucleotides agree with TRBD1. The length of the CDR3 is 17 residues. In germline, CDR1 is MNHNS, CDR2 SASEGT. V shed 4 bases and J 2 bases; nucleotides not matched to a gene: 9.

This clone came up once. This chain uses TRBV6-5 with TRBJ1-5; the D gene is possibly TRBD1 (5 bases). The CDR3 has 14 residues. V was shortened by 7 bases and J by 6 bases, with 16 bases between the two germline ends. Germline lookup yields CDR1 MNHEY and CDR2 SVGAGI. DNA of the CDR3: TGTGCCAGCACCAGGGTTGTGCAATCTCAGCCCCAGCATTTT. Amino acids: CASTRVVQSQPQHF.